One sample yielded the 8 T cell receptor beta chains listed below, sequenced in a study of T cell changes during pregnancy in multiple sclerosis. Assay: immunoSEQ multiplex PCR; the TCRdb copy retains only in-frame clones and omits some. Among around 100,000 clones listed, 80% to 95% were seen once. The sequenced sample was peripheral blood, obtained after pregnancy. Every receptor here comes from a female donor with multiple sclerosis, enrolled in a pregnancy study.

With respect to this clone: Additional DNA sequences in this sample encode the identical CDR3. The J gene is TRBJ1-6, the V gene TRBV19; 7 bases map to TRBD1. The germline V gene encodes CDR1 LNHDA and CDR2 SQIVND (reference sequence). The CDR3 has 14 amino acids. V lost 3 bases to trimming and J lost 10 bases; unmatched junction nucleotides: 6. The CDR3 DNA is TGTGCCAGTAGTATTACAGGGGTGGGCTCACCCCTCCACTTT. Translating it yields CASSITGVGSPLHF. Full variable domain (missing parts from reference TRBV19 and TRBJ1-6): DGGITQSPKYLFRKEGQNVTLSCEQNLNHDAMYWYRQDPGQGLRLIYYSQIVNDFQKGDIAEGYSVSREKKESFPLTVTSAQKNPTAFYLCASSITGVGSPLHFGNGTRLTVT.

This rearrangement joins TRBV5-1 to TRBJ1-2, with unresolved D. Trimming took 1 base from V and 3 from J, leaving 7 bases between them. Germline assignment: CDR1 SGHRS and CDR2 YFSETQ. CDR3 size: 13 residues. DNA of the CDR3: TGCGCCAGCAGCTTGTACAGCCACTATGGCTACACCTTC. Its translation: CASSLYSHYGYTF.

V usage is TRBV30 and J usage is TRBJ1-2; D gene uncertain. Trimming took 3 bases from V and 6 from J, leaving 8 bases between them. CDR1 and CDR2 from the germline V gene are GTSNPN and SVGIG (reference sequence). The CDR3 runs to 11 residues. CDR3 in DNA: TGTGCCTGGAGCCACTTCAATGGCTACACCTTC. Encoded protein: CAWSHFNGYTF.

The chain carries TRBV28 and TRBJ2-1; tentatively, D is TRBD1 (5 bases). The V gene's germline CDR1 is MDHEN and CDR2 SYDVKM. The CDR3 totals 16 residues. The V end was cut by 2 bases, the J end by 8 bases, with 19 bases between. The CDR3 bases are TGTGCCAGCAGTTTAGGTTCCGTCGGCGCAGGGCATGAGCAGTTCTTC. Amino acids: CASSLGSVGAGHEQFF.

The chain recombines TRBV9 with TRBJ2-2; no reliable D call. CDR3 size: 14 residues. Trimming left V 2 bases short and J 7 bases short, with 12 bases between. CDR1 is SGDLS, CDR2 YYNGEE, per germline. For the CDR3, the DNA is TGTGCCAGCAGCGTTATGTCCTTCGGCGGGGAGCTGTTTTTT. Its protein product is CASSVMSFGGELFF.

The V and J genes are TRBV6-4 and TRBJ2-3; TRBD2 matches 9 bases. Germline V gives CDR1 MRHNA, CDR2 SNTAGT. Germline trimming cut 4 bases from V and 5 bases from J; bases unmatched to any gene: 4. The CDR3 sequence is 14 residues long. CDR3 sequence (DNA): TGTGCCAGCAGTGTAGCGGGAGATGGAGATACGCAGTATTTT. It translates to CASSVAGDGDTQYF.

This clone has just one count. J is TRBJ1-2 and V is TRBV5-5, with a tentative D call TRBD1 (6 bases). V was pared by 3 bases and J by 4 bases, with 13 bases between. The V gene's germline CDR1 is SGHKS and CDR2 YYEKEE (reference sequence). CDR3 length: 14 residues. The CDR3 DNA follows: TGTGCCAGCAGCTCGGGACACGCGTCCTATGGCTACACCTTC. It specifies CASSSGHASYGYTF.

The count of this clone is one. This chain joins TRBV6-1 and TRBJ1-5, with D hard to call. V shed 7 bases and J shed 3 bases, with 10 bases lying between them. The CDR3 runs 13 residues. CDR1 and CDR2 from the germline V gene are MNHNS and SASEGT. The CDR3 DNA reads as TGTGCCAGCACCGGGTCCCTCAATCAGCCCCAGCATTTT. It codes for CASTGSLNQPQHF.